The entry that follows covers one T cell receptor beta chain sequence. J gave up 4 bases and V 6 bases, and 5 bases lay outside the gene matches. There are 13 residues in the CDR3. The data belong to a study of blood T cell repertoires in COVID-19. This table comes from immunoSEQ multiplex PCR, and its TCRdb copy is limited to in-frame clones, with some not included. The table includes 150,000 to 200,000 clones, approximately 83% detected once. The TCR comes from a woman in her fifties or sixties who had recovered from COVID-19. Sample: PBMCs or T cells enriched from blood (not recorded which). This rearrangement joins TRBV12-3 or TRBV12-4 to TRBJ1-1; TRBD1 agrees at 7 bases. CDR3 sequence reads: CASSQQGFTEAFF. The DNA of the CDR3 is TGTGCCAGCAGCCAACAGGGGTTCACTGAAGCTTTCTTT.